This entry lists 31 T cell receptor beta chains sequenced from one sample in a study of blood T cell repertoires in COVID-19. The assay was immunoSEQ multiplex PCR, and TCRdb's table has in-frame clones only and misses some. The data hold over 350,000 clones, with about 89% observed a single time. Sequencing was carried out using peripheral blood. These receptors were collected from a woman in her 30s with acute or convalescent COVID-19.

The chain carries TRBV12-3 or TRBV12-4 and TRBJ2-7, with TRBD2 as a possible D gene (5 bases). CDR3 length equals 11 residues. With 11 bases removed from V and 6 bases from J, the gap between germline ends came to 14 bases. The CDR3, as DNA: TGTGCCTACTCGATTGGAGGCGAGCAGTACTTC. Translating gives CAYSIGGEQYF.

Note on this clone: The same CDR3 also results from other DNA sequences found in this sample. V and J are TRBV5-6 and TRBJ2-7; no clear D gene. This CDR3 is 13 amino acids long. Looked up from germline, CDR1 is SGHDT and CDR2 is YYEEEE. V shed 2 bases and J shed 1 base, with 7 bases lying between them. CDR3 sequence (DNA): TGTGCCAGCAGCTTCTACTCGTCCTACGAGCAGTACTTC. Its protein is CASSFYSSYEQYF.

The chain combines TRBV4-1 with TRBJ1-2, with D possibly TRBD1 on 6 matching bases. In germline, CDR1 is MGHRA, CDR2 YSYEKL. The CDR3 is made up of 15 amino acids. V lost 0 bases and J 5 bases, leaving 13 bases between the germline ends. CDR3 loop: CASSQEPRGYYGYTF. For the CDR3, the DNA is TGCGCCAGCAGCCAAGAACCCAGGGGTTATTATGGCTACACCTTC.

This chain links TRBV28 with TRBJ1-1; D may be TRBD1 (6 bases). Germline V gene data show CDR1 as MDHEN and CDR2 as SYDVKM. The CDR3 is 13 residues long. Trimming pared 8 bases from V and 6 bases from J, leaving 16 bases between. Here the CDR3 reads CASGGLSGPEAFF. CDR3 bases: TGTGCCAGCGGGGGCCTGTCGGGCCCTGAAGCTTTCTTT.

Of note for this clone: This specimen includes other DNA sequences encoding the same CDR3. The chain recombines TRBV7-3 with TRBJ2-2; D may be TRBD2 (6 bases). Germline V gives CDR1 SGHTA, CDR2 FQGTGA. The CDR3 spans 12 residues. Trimming left V 5 bases short and J 7 bases short, with 8 bases between. The CDR3 DNA reads as TGTGCCAGCAGCCCGGGGGTCGGGGAGCTGTTTTTT. This sequence encodes CASSPGVGELFF.

This rearrangement joins TRBV29-1 to TRBJ2-7, with 7 bases fitting TRBD1. Germline V gene data show CDR1 as SQVTM and CDR2 as ANQGSEA. V trimming: 7 bases; J trimming: 0 bases; junction bases outside the gene matches: 9. The CDR3 extends over 14 amino acids. The CDR3 sequence: CSATGAFGSYEQYF. The CDR3 bases are TGCAGCGCCACAGGGGCCTTCGGCTCCTACGAGCAGTACTTC.

The genes are TRBV4-2 and TRBJ2-7; 8 bases fit TRBD2. Germline CDR1 LGHNA, CDR2 YNFKEQ. The CDR3 totals 16 residues. V shed 0 bases and J 6 bases; nucleotides not matched to a gene: 10. The chain's CDR3 is CASSQDLRGGLAEQYF. Here the CDR3 DNA reads TGTGCCAGCAGCCAAGATCTCCGGGGGGGGCTCGCCGAGCAGTACTTC.

This clone was found a few times. The chain uses TRBV18 and TRBJ1-1, with a tentative D call TRBD1 (6 bases). Trimming removed 5 bases at V and 3 bases at J, with 13 bases between. The CDR3 loop spans 14 amino acids. Germline loops: CDR1 KGHSH, CDR2 LQKENI. The CDR3 region is CASSTYRDDTEAFF. CDR3 sequence (DNA): TGTGCCAGCTCAACGTACAGGGATGACACTGAAGCTTTCTTT. The entire variable domain, with the rest obtained from reference TRBV18 and TRBJ1-1, is as follows: NAGVMQNPRHLVRRRGQEARLRCSPMKGHSHVYWYRQLPEEGLKFMVYLQKENIIDESGMPKERFSAEFPKEGPSILRIQQVVRGDSAAYFCASSTYRDDTEAFFGQGTRLTVV.

This chain joins TRBV4-2 and TRBJ1-1; D unclear. CDR3 length: 13 amino acids. V lost 3 bases, J lost 1 base, and 6 bases lay in between. The germline V gene has CDR1 LGHNA and CDR2 YNFKEQ. The DNA of the CDR3 is TGTGCCAGCAGCCACGGAGGGAACACTGAAGCTTTCTTT. Protein product: CASSHGGNTEAFF.

This clone was detected many times. The chain recombines TRBV5-1 with TRBJ2-1, with D possibly matching TRBD1 (5 bases). Germline V gene sequence: CDR1 SGHRS, CDR2 YFSETQ. The V end lost 4 bases, the J end lost 5 bases, and 16 bases lay between the germline ends. This CDR3 is 15 amino acids long. DNA for the CDR3: TGCGCCAGCAGCCAGGACCTGGCCAGGGACAATGAGCAGTTCTTC. It is translated as CASSQDLARDNEQFF.

The chain employs TRBV27 and TRBJ1-3, with 7 bases lining up with TRBD1. V dropped 5 bases and J dropped 4; count of bases not matched to a gene: 14. Per the germline V gene, CDR1 is MNHEY and CDR2 is SMNVEV (reference sequence). The CDR3 is 17 amino acids. The CDR3, as DNA: TGTGCCAGCAGTCCAATATCATCAACAGGGGCGGGAAACACCATATATTTT. This translates into CASSPISSTGAGNTIYF.

V and J are TRBV29-1 and TRBJ2-5, with TRBD2 matching 9 bases. CDR3 length equals 12 residues. Losses at the gene ends were 7 bases for V and 5 bases for J; bases not matched to a gene: 5. Germline CDR1 SQVTM, CDR2 ANQGSEA. Here the CDR3 reads CSGSGGRETQYF. CDR3 nucleotides: TGCAGCGGAAGCGGGGGGAGGGAGACCCAGTACTTC.

V gene TRBV12-5 combines with J gene TRBJ2-3; 8 bases are a match to TRBD2. Germline loops: CDR1 LGHNT, CDR2 FRNRAP. The CDR3 consists of 12 residues. J lost 1 base, V lost 9 bases, and 0 bases had no gene match. The chain's CDR3 is CASGGGTDTQYF. Written as DNA, the CDR3 is TGTGCTAGCGGGGGGGGCACAGATACGCAGTATTTT.

This clone showed up many times. The J gene is TRBJ1-5, the V gene TRBV7-2; 7 nucleotides line up with TRBD1. Germline trimming cut 1 base from V and 1 base from J; bases unmatched to any gene: 1. In germline, CDR1 is SGHTA, CDR2 FQGNSA. The CDR3 contains 15 residues. CDR3 loop: CASSLEGASNQPQHF. CDR3 bases: TGTGCCAGCAGCTTAGAGGGGGCAAGCAATCAGCCCCAGCATTTT. Full variable domain (remainder filled in from reference TRBV7-2 and TRBJ1-5): GAGVSQSPSNKVTEKGKDVELRCDPISGHTALYWYRQSLGQGLEFLIYFQGNSAPDKSGLPSDRFSAERTGGSVSTLTIQRTQQEDSAVYLCASSLEGASNQPQHFGDGTRLSIL.

The chain carries TRBV9 and TRBJ2-3; tentatively, D is TRBD2 (6 bases). The V gene lost 1 base and the J gene lost 5 bases, with 11 bases spanning the gap. The CDR3 length is 14 residues. Germline CDR1 and CDR2: SGDLS and YYNGEE. The CDR3 protein is CASSVYGGEDTQYF. Here the CDR3 DNA reads TGTGCCAGCAGCGTATACGGGGGAGAAGATACGCAGTATTTT.

The chain recombines TRBV9 with TRBJ2-7, with D perhaps matching TRBD1 (5 bases). The CDR3 extends over 13 amino acids. Germline CDR1 is SGDLS and CDR2 is YYNGEE. Between the trimmed V and J ends, which lost 3 bases and 6 bases, there was a span of 13 bases. In DNA form, the CDR3 reads TGTGCCAGCAGCGCAGGGAAGATCGGCGAGCAGTACTTC. This translates into CASSAGKIGEQYF.

The chain joins TRBV25-1 to TRBJ1-2, with 8 bases identical to TRBD1. Germline V CDR1 and CDR2: MGHDK, SYGVNS. This CDR3 is built from 17 residues. After removal of 2 bases from V and 1 base from J, the junction contained 9 bases not matched to a gene. CDR3 region: CASSELKTGGDNYGYTF. As DNA, the CDR3 is TGTGCCAGCAGTGAACTAAAAACAGGGGGGGATAACTATGGCTACACCTTC.

This clone was recorded once. CDR3 loop: CASSSLAGGKYYEQYF. CDR3 nucleotide sequence: TGTGCCAGCAGCAGCCTAGCGGGGGGTAAATACTACGAGCAGTACTTC. This rearrangement joins TRBV21-1 to TRBJ2-7; the table names TRBD2, a call not compared with the DNA. TRBV21-1 is deemed a pseudogene. The length of the CDR3 is 16 residues.

J is TRBJ2-5 and V is TRBV6-4, with a tentative D call TRBD2 (5 bases). The CDR3 runs 14 residues. V lost 2 bases to trimming and J lost 7 bases, with 14 bases between them. From germline, CDR1 is MRHNA and CDR2 SNTAGT. The CDR3 loop reads CASSDPPGIRTQYF. The CDR3 DNA follows: TGTGCCAGCAGTGACCCCCCCGGGATCCGGACCCAGTACTTC.

The chain links TRBV7-6 to TRBJ2-3; TRBD2 agrees at 8 bases. CDR1 SGHVS and CDR2 FNYEAQ come from the germline V gene. J gave up 2 bases and V 5 bases, and 9 bases lay outside the gene matches. This CDR3 is built from 16 residues. CDR3 DNA: TGTGCCAGCAGCCATGTGGCGGGGGGCGACACAGATACGCAGTATTTT. It translates to CASSHVAGGDTDTQYF.

This rearrangement joins TRBV18 to TRBJ1-6; D ambiguous. Germline values: CDR1 KGHSH, CDR2 LQKENI. Trimming cost V 6 bases and J 13 bases, with 19 bases left between them. The CDR3 covers 14 residues. The CDR3 sequence: CASSQKRGGDPLHF. In nucleotides, the CDR3 is TGTGCCAGCTCCCAAAAGCGGGGAGGAGATCCCCTCCACTTT.

This clone was picked up a small number of times. The V gene is TRBV2, the J gene TRBJ1-1; D is undetermined. This CDR3 has 15 amino acids. Germline CDR1 SNHLY, CDR2 FYNNEI. Trimming took 3 bases from V and 1 from J, leaving 12 bases between them. In DNA, the CDR3 is TGTGCCAGCAGTGACGGTACAGACCCGAACACTGAAGCTTTCTTT. Protein: CASSDGTDPNTEAFF.

A single count supports this clone. CDR3 sequence: CASSLWDTEVAFF. Here the CDR3 DNA reads TGTGCCAGCAGCCTATGGGACACGGAGGTGGCTTTCTTT. The chain couples TRBV14 to TRBJ1-1, with D maybe TRBD1 (6 bases). The CDR3 runs to 13 residues. Deletions cut 4 bases from V and 11 bases from J, with 17 bases between. Germline CDR1 is SGHDN and CDR2 is FVKESK. The variable domain in full, with the rest retrieved from reference TRBV14 and TRBJ1-1, is EAGVTQFPSHSVIEKGQTVTLRCDPISGHDNLYWYRRVMGKEIKFLLHFVKESKQDESGMPNNRFLAERTGGTYSTLKVQPAELEDSGVYFCASSLWDTEVAFFGQGTRLTVV.

The CDR3 DNA follows: TGTGCCAGCAGCTCCCGCGACAGGTCCCCCCACGAGCAGTACTTC. Translation gives CASSSRDRSPHEQYF. The chain couples TRBV11-2 to TRBJ2-7; the D gene is possibly TRBD1 (6 bases). The ends were cut back, 4 bases at V and 5 bases at J, with 18 bases in the middle. The CDR3 sequence is 15 residues long. Looked up from germline, CDR1 is SGHAT and CDR2 is FQNNGV. The whole variable domain, remainder taken from reference TRBV11-2 and TRBJ2-7, is EAGVAQSPRYKIIEKRQSVAFWCNPISGHATLYWYQQILGQGPKLLIQFQNNGVVDDSQLPKDRFSAERLKGVDSTLKIQPAKLEDSAVYLCASSSRDRSPHEQYFGPGTRLTVT.

This chain joins TRBV5-1 and TRBJ2-5; D remains ambiguous. CDR1 is SGHRS and CDR2 is YFSETQ in the germline V gene. The CDR3 has 15 residues. The germline V and J ends were trimmed by 2 bases and 2 bases, with 13 bases remaining between them. The CDR3 nucleotides are TGCGCCAGCAGCTTCCCCCCGGGTGGGCAAGAGACCCAGTACTTC. This gives the protein CASSFPPGGQETQYF.

DNA of the CDR3: TGCGCCAGCAGCGTCACAGATAATTCACCCCTCCACTTT. Translating gives CASSVTDNSPLHF. The chain combines TRBV5-1 with TRBJ1-6; D unresolved. V lost 4 bases and J 5 bases, leaving 7 bases between the germline ends. The CDR3 totals 13 residues. CDR1 is SGHRS and CDR2 is YFSETQ in the germline V gene.

Comment on this clone: The same CDR3 arises from other DNA sequences in this sample as well. This sequence joins TRBV12-3 or TRBV12-4 and TRBJ2-3; tentatively, D is TRBD2 (6 bases). V was cut by 3 bases and J by 6 bases, with 7 bases left in between. This CDR3 region has 12 residues. CDR3 sequence (DNA): TGTGCCAGCAGTTTTGGGGGGGATACGCAGTATTTT. It translates to CASSFGGDTQYF.

This chain connects TRBV9 to TRBJ2-5, with 7 bases matching TRBD1. CDR1 and CDR2 from the germline V gene are SGDLS and YYNGEE. The CDR3 is made up of 14 amino acids. The junction had 1 base not matched to a gene; V was cut back by 0 bases and J by 2 bases. Here the CDR3 DNA reads TGTGCCAGCAGCGTAGGACAGGGACAAGAGACCCAGTACTTC. The encoded protein is CASSVGQGQETQYF.

The sample holds one count of this clone. The chain couples TRBV3-1 (or the pseudogene TRBV3-2) to TRBJ2-7; TRBD2 aligns across 8 bases. V was pared by 4 bases and J by 4 bases, with 12 bases of the junction left unmatched. Per the germline V gene, CDR1 is LGHDT and CDR2 is YNNKEL (reference sequence). This CDR3 region has 16 residues. CDR3 nucleotides: TGTGCCAGCAGCCTGAGTGGACGGGGGGGCATATACGAGCAGTACTTC. It codes for CASSLSGRGGIYEQYF.

This clone was counted once. The gene calls are TRBV28 and TRBJ1-2, with 9 bases matching TRBD1. V was clipped by 7 bases and J by 2 bases; unmatched bases: 5. This CDR3 spans 14 amino acids. Germline V gene lookup returns CDR1 MDHEN and CDR2 SYDVKM. CDR3 in amino acids: CASTGTGRNYGYTF. The CDR3 DNA is TGTGCCAGCACGGGGACAGGGAGGAACTATGGCTACACCTTC.

The chain joins TRBV25-1 to TRBJ2-1; weak D call: TRBD2 (7 bases). V shed 3 bases and J shed 2 bases, with 14 bases lying between them. The CDR3 runs to 16 residues. Germline V CDR1 and CDR2: MGHDK, SYGVNS. The CDR3 reads CASSDPGGLTYNEQFF. The CDR3 DNA reads as TGTGCCAGCAGTGATCCGGGGGGCCTAACCTACAATGAGCAGTTCTTC. The full variable domain, with the rest looked up from reference TRBV25-1 and TRBJ2-1, is EADIYQTPRYLVIGTGKKITLECSQTMGHDKMYWYQQDPGMELHLIHYSYGVNSTEKGDLSSESTVSRIRTEHFPLTLESARPSHTSQYLCASSDPGGLTYNEQFFGPGTRLTVL.